The 9 T cell receptor beta chains reported below all come from one sample, sequenced in a study of cytomegalovirus exposure and HLA in healthy donors. The PCR used 60 Vbeta and 13 Jbeta primers. Profiling relied on immunoSEQ multiplex PCR, and the TCRdb table lists in-frame clones only, not all of them. The data hold just over 200,000 clones, with 55% to 75% observed a single time. Sequencing used PBMCs. The receptors were sampled from a man in his forties in good health and CMV-seropositive.

This chain joins TRBV6-5 and TRBJ2-2, with 7 bases aligning to TRBD2. The CDR3 is 15 amino acids. Germline CDR1 MNHEY, CDR2 SVGAGI. V lost 5 bases to trimming and J lost 7 bases; unmatched junction nucleotides: 10. The CDR3 DNA reads TGTGCCAGCAGTCCCGGGGGAGGGATGAACGGGGAGCTGTTTTTT. Protein: CASSPGGGMNGELFF.

The chain uses TRBV5-1 and TRBJ1-2; 11 bases line up with TRBD1. Per germline, CDR1 SGHRS and CDR2 YFSETQ. CDR3 length: 14 residues. With V trimmed by 4 bases and J by 7 bases, 6 bases remained unmatched. The CDR3 spells CASSLDRGQGGYTF. CDR3 nucleotide sequence: TGCGCCAGCAGCCTGGACAGGGGGCAAGGTGGCTACACCTTC.

In its sample, this clone was seen once. This sequence joins TRBV7-2 and TRBJ2-7; 9 nucleotides align to TRBD1. The CDR3 loop spans 15 amino acids. Germline CDR1 reads SGHTA; CDR2 reads FQGNSA. With 1 base clipped from V and 1 base from J, the junction kept 2 bases outside the gene matches. This CDR3 is CASSLEGTGSYEQYF. The DNA of the CDR3 is TGTGCCAGCAGCTTAGAGGGGACAGGGTCCTACGAGCAGTACTTC.

The genes are TRBV9 and TRBJ2-7; TRBD2 matches at 8 bases. The CDR3 covers 14 residues. CDR1 is SGDLS and CDR2 is YYNGEE in the germline V gene. V dropped 2 bases and J dropped 2; count of bases not matched to a gene: 3. The CDR3 protein is CASSVGAGAYEQYF. CDR3 DNA: TGTGCCAGCAGCGTGGGAGCGGGGGCCTACGAGCAGTACTTC.

The gene calls are TRBV11-2 and TRBJ2-5; 8 bases match TRBD1. This CDR3 spans 15 amino acids. V trimming: 5 bases; J trimming: 3 bases; junction bases outside the gene matches: 8. Germline V lookup: CDR1 SGHAT, CDR2 FQNNGV. Here the CDR3 DNA reads TGTGCCAGCAGCCCCCGGGCAGGGGGCGAAGAGACCCAGTACTTC. Its protein is CASSPRAGGEETQYF.

The chain recombines TRBV7-6 with TRBJ2-5; D possibly corresponds to TRBD2 (5 bases). Germline lookup yields CDR1 SGHVS and CDR2 FNYEAQ. This CDR3 has 15 residues. The germline V and J ends were trimmed by 5 bases and 4 bases, with 17 bases remaining between them. CDR3: CASSKLTTDVETQYF. DNA of the CDR3: TGTGCCAGCAGCAAACTGACTACCGATGTAGAGACCCAGTACTTC.

This clone was seen a handful of times. The chain employs TRBV29-1 and TRBJ2-5, with D maybe TRBD1 (6 bases). The end of the DNA aligns better with TRBJ2-7, so the J call may be wrong. The length of the CDR3 is 14 residues. The germline gives CDR1 SQVTM, CDR2 ANQGSEA. CDR3 sequence (DNA): TGCAGCGTTGAAGAAGGGGGAGCTAATAACGAGCAGTACTTC. Residues: CSVEEGGANNEQYF.

The chain is built from TRBV4-3 and TRBJ2-2; D is unclear. CDR3 size: 16 residues. CDR1 and CDR2 (germline): LGHNA, YSLEER. Trimming stripped 1 base from V and 6 bases from J, with 15 bases between. The CDR3, as DNA: TGCGCCAGCAGCCAAGCTGTCCCCGGCGGTGCCGGGGAGCTGTTTTTT. Protein sequence: CASSQAVPGGAGELFF.

This clone was seen more than once but under ten times. This chain links TRBV7-2 with TRBJ1-4; D is ambiguous. The V end lost 3 bases, the J end lost 0 bases, and 5 bases lay between the germline ends. Germline lookup yields CDR1 SGHTA and CDR2 FQGNSA. The CDR3 contains 14 residues. CDR3 amino acids: CASSFSATNEKLFF. The CDR3 nucleotides read TGTGCCAGCAGCTTTTCTGCAACTAATGAAAAACTGTTTTTT. The full variable domain, completed using reference TRBV7-2 and TRBJ1-4, is GAGVSQSPSNKVTEKGKDVELRCDPISGHTALYWYRQSLGQGLEFLIYFQGNSAPDKSGLPSDRFSAERTGGSVSTLTIQRTQQEDSAVYLCASSFSATNEKLFFGSGTQLSVL.